Following are 11 T cell receptor beta chains from one sample sequenced in a study of response to subunit inactivated influenza vaccine. TCRdb called the RT-PCR reads again in MiXCR, with one record for every CDR3 protein. This sample has 650,000 to 800,000 distinct CDR3 sequences; about 14% occur once, and the top ten carry 5.5% to 8%. Sequences were derived from PBMCs from blood, sampled around 15 days before vaccination. The origin of the receptors is a man in his forties or fifties who received an inactivated influenza vaccine.

The chain employs TRBV3-1 and TRBJ2-7; the match to TRBD1 covers 9 bases. V gave up 4 bases and J gave up 3 bases; unmatched junction bases: 7. The germline V gene has CDR1 LGHDT and CDR2 YNNKEL (reference sequence). The CDR3 runs 15 residues. The CDR3 sequence: CASSRGMGQGYEQYF. CDR3 DNA: TGTGCCAGCAGCCGCGGTATGGGACAGGGCTACGAGCAGTACTTC.

This chain uses TRBV4-3 with TRBJ1-2, with D possibly being TRBD1 (5 bases). Trimming cost V 0 bases and J 1 base, with 9 bases left between them. The CDR3 loop spans 15 amino acids. Germline values: CDR1 LGHNA, CDR2 YSLEER. The CDR3 protein is CASSQERGFNYGYTF. DNA of the CDR3: TGCGCCAGCAGCCAAGAACGGGGGTTTAACTATGGCTACACCTTC.

The chain is built from TRBV4-1 and TRBJ2-2, with TRBD2 matching over 7 bases. V shed 4 bases, J shed 5 bases, and the junction held 13 bases outside the gene matches. CDR1 and CDR2 from the germline V gene are MGHRA and YSYEKL. CDR3 size: 17 residues. This chain's CDR3 is CASSPPGWREKTGELFF. In DNA form, the CDR3 reads TGCGCCAGCAGCCCTCCAGGCTGGCGGGAGAAGACCGGGGAGCTGTTTTTT.

This clonotype was recorded at least ten times. The J gene is TRBJ2-7, the V gene TRBV29-1; D may be TRBD1 (6 bases). V was cut by 4 bases and J by 6 bases, with 16 bases left in between. The germline V gene has CDR1 SQVTM and CDR2 ANQGSEA. This CDR3 region has 13 residues. The CDR3 DNA reads as TGCAGCGTTGTTCTATGGCAGGGGCTCGAGCAGTACTTC. Translating it yields CSVVLWQGLEQYF.

This clonotype came up a few times. The chain uses TRBV7-8 and TRBJ1-2, with 9 bases lining up with TRBD1. This CDR3 is built from 14 residues. Germline CDR1 reads SGHVS; CDR2 reads FQNEAQ. J was trimmed by 8 bases and V by 1 base; bases with no gene match: 5. The chain's CDR3 is CASSLGNRGLGYTF. CDR3 DNA sequence: TGTGCCAGCAGCTTAGGGAACAGGGGGCTGGGCTACACCTTC.

The V gene is TRBV27, the J gene TRBJ2-3; 7 nucleotides agree with TRBD2. The germline V gene encodes CDR1 MNHEY and CDR2 SMNVEV (reference sequence). The trim removed 0 bases at V and 6 bases at J, leaving 12 bases unmatched. This CDR3 region has 17 residues. Written as DNA, the CDR3 is TGTGCCAGCAGTTTATCCGGGGGGATGTTTCGGTGGGATACGCAGTATTTT. It translates to CASSLSGGMFRWDTQYF.

The rearrangement links TRBV4-2 to TRBJ2-7; tentatively, D is TRBD1 (5 bases). The germline CDR1 and CDR2 sequences are LGHNA and YNFKEQ. The CDR3 covers 16 residues. V was trimmed by 1 base and J by 3 bases, leaving 16 bases between them. Written as DNA, the CDR3 is TGTGCCAGCAGCCAAGGGGGCCTTAGCCTGGGCTACGAGCAGTACTTC. It encodes CASSQGGLSLGYEQYF.

The chain uses TRBV4-1 and TRBJ2-7, with 7 bases fitting TRBD2. The CDR3 is 18 residues long. V gave up 3 bases and J gave up 0 bases; unmatched junction bases: 14. CDR1 is MGHRA, CDR2 YSYEKL, per germline. This chain's CDR3 is CASSQATTSAGLSYEQYF. CDR3 coding DNA: TGCGCCAGCAGCCAGGCCACAACTAGCGCGGGCCTCTCCTACGAGCAGTACTTC.

The V call is TRBV20-1, the J call TRBJ2-1; no reliable D call. Trimming took off 2 bases at V and 9 bases at J, with 5 bases between the two ends. CDR3 size: 10 residues. CDR1 and CDR2 (germline): DFQATT, SNEGSKA (reference sequence). The CDR3 DNA sequence: TGCAGTGCTAGAACTCCTGAGCAGTTCTTC. Translating gives CSARTPEQFF.

Only a few counts were recorded for this clonotype. V and J are TRBV5-1 and TRBJ2-3; 12 bases agree with TRBD2. Germline V lookup: CDR1 SGHRS, CDR2 YFSETQ. V was clipped by 4 bases and J by 3 bases; unmatched bases: 6. The CDR3 totals 16 residues. CDR3: CASSIKLAGGTDTQYF. In nucleotides, the CDR3 is TGCGCCAGCAGCATCAAACTAGCGGGAGGAACAGATACGCAGTATTTT.

The table lists this clonotype with a few counts. V is TRBV29-1 and J is TRBJ2-1; no reliable D call. CDR3 length: 14 residues. Trimming left V 5 bases short and J 4 bases short, with 15 bases between. Germline lookup yields CDR1 SQVTM and CDR2 ANQGSEA. In DNA, the CDR3 is TGCAGCGTTCTAAGTTTGGCACTTTACAATGAGCAGTTCTTC. The encoded protein is CSVLSLALYNEQFF.